What follows is one T cell receptor (beta chain) and its context. The clone's antigen remains unknown. Base-call qualities are not available, and no considerably larger clone is one nucleotide away. The data originate from a study of Ad26.COV2.S vaccination and SARS-CoV-2 variants (dated by TCRdb to 2020 to 2022). Looking at the study overall: Donors in the vaccine arm were drawn from COV1001, a multicentre, randomized, double-blind, placebo-controlled phase I-IIa trial testing Ad26.COV2.S in healthy adults. Throughout the experiments and outcome assessment, investigators stayed blinded to trial group allocation. Trial participants were randomized into five groups of five, in which low-dose or high-dose Ad26.COV2.S was given once or twice, or placebo was given on both occasions. Ad26.COV2.S was administered intramuscularly at a dose of 5x10^10 or 1x10^11 viral particles, either as one shot or as two shots given 56 days apart. A total of about 30 samples were included in the TCR-sequenced set, comprising 19 Ad26.COV2.S vaccine recipients, 5 placebo recipients and 8 SARS-CoV-2 convalescent individuals. TCRbeta repertoire sequencing was used to assess the specificity and breadth of SARS-CoV-2-reactive T cell receptors after Ad26.COV2.S vaccination.

General findings and caveats noted by the study authors: Vaccine and placebo recipients had comparable non-spike TCR breadth, which fits with the vaccine containing only spike. The study lacked the statistical power to compare responses across vaccine doses or regimens. According to the authors, total T cell responses may have been underestimated by the TCR breadth and depth analyses. Spike-specific TCR breadth was higher in Ad26.COV2.S recipients than in placebo recipients (P = 0.0014). After vaccination, substantial breadth of spike-specific CD8+ and CD4+ T cell responses was reported.

Trimming leaves V shorter by 4 bases and J shorter by 7 bases, with the junction holding 11 bases beyond the gene matches. Including the terminal cysteine and phenylalanine, the CDR3 comprises 16 residues. This entry keeps only the CDR3 DNA: 48 bases, framed from base 1. Looking up the germline V gene yields CDR1 MDHEN and CDR2 SYDVKM. The immunoSEQ Assay was the method used to sequence TCRbeta CDR3 regions. After extraction, genomic DNA underwent amplification by bias-controlled multiplex PCR, followed by high-throughput sequencing. As for the original processing: To quantify the absolute abundance of every unique TCRbeta CDR3 region, sequences were collapsed and filtered. Usable DNA was measured by amplifying reference genes present in all nucleated cells, and TCRbeta template counts were normalized to that usable DNA to estimate T cell fraction. Repertoire TCRs were annotated as SARS-CoV-2-specific when V gene, CDR3 amino acid sequence and J gene were exactly matched to a known reactive TCR set. The reference SARS-CoV-2 TCR set came from MIRA and was filtered for enrichment in COVID-19-positive ImmuneCODE repertoires, removing public or cross-reactive TCRs. Using the MIRA antigens, annotated TCRs were further analysed by specific ORF or by position within an ORF. Depth was the summed frequency of annotated unique rearrangements, while breadth was defined as annotated unique rearrangements over total unique productive rearrangements. Group comparisons of TCR breadth used two-sided Wilcoxon rank-sum tests. As stored in TCRdb, this immuneACCESS dataset retains in-frame rearrangements with V and J assigned. A fraction of the clones does not appear; measured against another copy, unresolved V genes explain less than half of the discrepancy, and the remainder lacks a known reason. D and trimming come from the DNA, and the V and J calls and clone size come from that table. A total of over 400,000 clones appear in this sample, 92% of them only once. The top ten clonotypes cover 1.5% to 2% of the sample.

The sample's treatment or condition, from its label and the paper: around 19 received Ad26.COV2.S at low or high dose, single or two shots; about 5 received placebo; per-sample allocation not given. Repertoires of vaccine and placebo recipients were sequenced from samples taken on day 63 after the first injection. In Cohort 1b, about 25 adults aged 18-55 years were enrolled at a single site in Boston, USA, between 29 July and 7 August 2020. As a vaccine, Ad26.COV2.S was a replication-incompetent adenovirus type 26 vector that expressed a prefusion-stabilized SARS-CoV-2 spike protein derived from the original Wuhan strain.

The rearranged segments are TRBV28 and TRBJ2-5, with TRBD2 identical over 11 junction bases. Source: peripheral blood, taken in a trial of Ad26.COV2.S vaccine versus placebo. The receptor was derived from a person aged 18-65 years who received the Ad26.COV2.S COVID-19 vaccine or a placebo. CDR3 region: CASSSVASGGFGTQYF. The sequenced DNA is TGTGCCAGCAGTTCTGTGGCTAGCGGGGGGTTTGGGACCCAGTACTTC. The entire variable domain, with the stretches around the CDR3 drawn from the reference TRBV28 and TRBJ2-5 proteins, is DVKVTQSSRYLVKRTGEKVFLECVQDMDHENMFWYRQDPGLGLRLIYFSYDVKMKEKGDIPEGYSVSREKKERFSLILESASTNQTSMYLCASSSVASGGFGTQYFGPGTRLLVL.